These 9 T cell receptor beta chains share one sample of origin, sequenced in a study of T cell repertoires in cytomegalovirus infection. One entry per CDR3 protein results from TCRdb running MiXCR on the reads. This sample has 200,000 to 300,000 distinct CDR3 sequences, with about an eighth found just once. The sequencing input was PBMCs. These receptors all stem from a human donor in good health (CMV status not recorded). Some clones in this sample may be carry-over from other donors' samples.

The chain recombines TRBV6-2 or TRBV6-3 with TRBJ1-2; 9 nucleotides agree with TRBD1. Germline loops: CDR1 MNHEY, CDR2 SVGEGT. There are 16 residues in the CDR3. Trimming cost V 5 bases and J 0 bases; bases outside gene matches: 7. The CDR3 coding sequence is TGTGCCAGCAGTCCACAGGGGGCGAGGGCTAACTATGGCTACACCTTC. It yields the protein CASSPQGARANYGYTF.

This clonotype was seen many times. The chain employs TRBV7-2 and TRBJ2-3, with D hard to call. Germline V gene lookup returns CDR1 SGHTA and CDR2 FQGNSA. The CDR3 is made up of 12 amino acids. V lost 5 bases to trimming and J lost 6 bases, with 9 bases between them. DNA for the CDR3: TGTGCCAGCAGCCCTAATGTGGATACGCAGTATTTT. It yields the protein CASSPNVDTQYF.

Ten or more counts support this clonotype. The gene calls are TRBV4-3 and TRBJ2-2; 12 bases are a match to TRBD2. Losses at the gene ends were 3 bases for V and 7 bases for J; bases not matched to a gene: 6. The CDR3 runs 16 residues. CDR1 and CDR2 from the germline V gene are LGHNA and YSLEER. The CDR3: CASSHLAGGPGGELFF. The CDR3 DNA reads TGCGCCAGCAGCCATCTAGCGGGAGGGCCGGGCGGGGAGCTGTTTTTT.

This clonotype occurred many times. CDR3 nucleotides: TGTGCCAGCAGCTTACGGCAACCTTTCTACGAGCAGTACTTC. Protein product: CASSLRQPFYEQYF. The chain uses TRBV7-8 and TRBJ2-7, with D uncertain. Trimming removed 2 bases from V and 3 bases from J, with 11 bases in between. The CDR3 is made up of 14 amino acids. Germline CDR1 SGHVS, CDR2 FQNEAQ.

This clonotype appeared many times. The chain uses TRBV11-3 and TRBJ2-3; the D is unclear. V was cut by 6 bases and J by 2 bases, with 12 bases left in between. Germline values: CDR1 SGHNT, CDR2 YENEEA. The CDR3 covers 14 residues. The CDR3 loop reads CASSSWRDTDTQYF. In DNA, the CDR3 is TGTGCCAGCAGTTCGTGGAGAGACACAGATACGCAGTATTTT.

This clonotype was counted a few times. The junction shows a germline mismatch at one end, possibly a read error. CDR3 nucleotide sequence: TGTGCTAGCAGCCCCTCCCTAGCGGGAGTAGATACGCAGTATTTT. It codes for CASSPSLAGVDTQYF. This chain links TRBV7-7 with TRBJ2-3; TRBD2 aligns across 10 bases. The germline gives CDR1 SSHAT, CDR2 FNYEAQ (reference sequence). The CDR3 has 15 residues.

This clonotype occurred a few times. The chain links TRBV19 to TRBJ1-5, with 11 bases fitting TRBD1. Germline CDR1 and CDR2: LNHDA and SQIVND (reference sequence). CDR3 size: 15 residues. V trimming: 2 bases; J trimming: 6 bases; junction bases outside the gene matches: 3. CDR3 sequence (DNA): TGTGCCAGTAGTATATTGGGACAGGGGGGTCAGCCCCAGCATTTT. Protein sequence: CASSILGQGGQPQHF.

This clonotype has ten or more counts. The chain links TRBV12-3 or TRBV12-4 to TRBJ1-1; D call uncertain. There are 12 residues in the CDR3. V lost 4 bases and J lost 11, with 14 bases in between. CDR3 nucleotide sequence: TGTGCCAGCAGTTCAGGCCCGGCGAGGGCTTTCTTT. This gives the protein CASSSGPARAFF.

This clonotype was recorded a few times. The chain links TRBV25-1 to TRBJ1-4; the D is unclear. The CDR3 covers 11 residues. V was pared by 8 bases and J by 7 bases, with 8 bases between. Germline CDR1 MGHDK, CDR2 SYGVNS. CDR3 sequence reads: CASSGFEKLFF. The CDR3 bases are TGTGCCAGCTCCGGATTTGAAAAACTGTTTTTT.